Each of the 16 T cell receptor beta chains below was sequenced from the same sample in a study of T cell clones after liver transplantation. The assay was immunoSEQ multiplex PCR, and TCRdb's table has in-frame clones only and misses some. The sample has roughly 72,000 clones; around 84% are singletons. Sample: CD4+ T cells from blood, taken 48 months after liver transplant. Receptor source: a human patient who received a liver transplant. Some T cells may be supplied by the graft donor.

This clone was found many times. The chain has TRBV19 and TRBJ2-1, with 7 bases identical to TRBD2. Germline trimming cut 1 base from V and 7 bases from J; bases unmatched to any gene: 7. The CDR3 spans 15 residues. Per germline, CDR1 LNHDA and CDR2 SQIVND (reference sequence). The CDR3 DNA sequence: TGTGCCAGTAGTATAGGTGGGAGGGCCGGGAATGAGCAGTTCTTC. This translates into CASSIGGRAGNEQFF.

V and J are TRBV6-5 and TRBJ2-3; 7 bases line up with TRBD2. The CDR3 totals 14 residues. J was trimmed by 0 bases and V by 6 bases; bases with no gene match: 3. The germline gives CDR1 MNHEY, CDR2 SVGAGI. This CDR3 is CASSRAGSTDTQYF. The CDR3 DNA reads TGTGCCAGCAGCAGAGCGGGAAGCACAGATACGCAGTATTTT.

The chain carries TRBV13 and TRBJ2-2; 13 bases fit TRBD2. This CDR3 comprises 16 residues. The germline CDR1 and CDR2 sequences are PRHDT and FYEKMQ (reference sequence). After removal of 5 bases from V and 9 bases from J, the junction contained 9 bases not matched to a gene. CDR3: CASSQLAGGPTRELFF. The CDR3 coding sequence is TGTGCCAGCAGCCAACTAGCGGGAGGGCCTACCAGGGAGCTGTTTTTT.

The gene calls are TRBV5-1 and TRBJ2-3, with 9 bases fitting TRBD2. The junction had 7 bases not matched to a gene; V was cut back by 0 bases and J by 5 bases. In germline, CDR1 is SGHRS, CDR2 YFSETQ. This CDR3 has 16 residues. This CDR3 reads CASSLVAGGLQDTQYF. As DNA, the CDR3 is TGCGCCAGCAGCTTGGTGGCGGGGGGGCTACAAGATACGCAGTATTTT.

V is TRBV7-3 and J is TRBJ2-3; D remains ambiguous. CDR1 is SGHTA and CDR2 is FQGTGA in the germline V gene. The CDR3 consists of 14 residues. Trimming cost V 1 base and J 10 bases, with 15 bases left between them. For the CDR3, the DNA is TGTGCCAGCAGCTTAAAGGGTATGGGCAGCGCGCAGTATTTT. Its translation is CASSLKGMGSAQYF.

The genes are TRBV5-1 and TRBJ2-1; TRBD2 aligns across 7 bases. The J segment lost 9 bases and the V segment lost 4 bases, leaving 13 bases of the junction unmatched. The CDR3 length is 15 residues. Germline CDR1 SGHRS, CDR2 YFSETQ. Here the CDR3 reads CASSPATSIRSEQFF. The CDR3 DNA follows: TGCGCCAGCAGCCCTGCGACTAGCATCCGGAGTGAGCAGTTCTTC.

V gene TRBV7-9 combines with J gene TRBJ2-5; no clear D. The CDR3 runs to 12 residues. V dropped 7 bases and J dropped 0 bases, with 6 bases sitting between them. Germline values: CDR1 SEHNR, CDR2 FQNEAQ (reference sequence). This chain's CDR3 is CASTGYQETQYF. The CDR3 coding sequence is TGTGCCAGCACCGGCTACCAAGAGACCCAGTACTTC.

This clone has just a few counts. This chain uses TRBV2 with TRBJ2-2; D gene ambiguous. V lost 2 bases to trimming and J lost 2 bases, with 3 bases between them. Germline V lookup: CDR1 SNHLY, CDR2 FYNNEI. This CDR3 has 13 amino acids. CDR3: CASSESNTGELFF. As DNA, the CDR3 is TGTGCCAGCAGTGAATCCAACACCGGGGAGCTGTTTTTT.

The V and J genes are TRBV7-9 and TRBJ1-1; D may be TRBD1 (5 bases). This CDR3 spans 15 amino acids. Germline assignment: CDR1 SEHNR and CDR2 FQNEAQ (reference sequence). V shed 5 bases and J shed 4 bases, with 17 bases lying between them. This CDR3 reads CASSPPSREGTEAFF. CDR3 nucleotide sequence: TGTGCCAGCAGCCCCCCTAGCAGGGAGGGCACTGAAGCTTTCTTT.

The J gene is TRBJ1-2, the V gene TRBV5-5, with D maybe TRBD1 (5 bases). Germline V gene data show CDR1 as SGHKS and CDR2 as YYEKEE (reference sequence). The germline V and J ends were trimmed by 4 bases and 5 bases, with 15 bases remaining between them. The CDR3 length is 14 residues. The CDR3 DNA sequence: TGTGCCAGCAGCATTGAGGGGTCCCTATATGGCTACACCTTC. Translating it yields CASSIEGSLYGYTF.

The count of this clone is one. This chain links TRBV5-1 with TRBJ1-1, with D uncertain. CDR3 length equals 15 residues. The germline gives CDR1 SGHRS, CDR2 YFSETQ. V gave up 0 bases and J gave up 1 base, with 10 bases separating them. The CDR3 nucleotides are TGCGCCAGCAGCTTGGCGCCCCCAGCGAACACTGAAGCTTTCTTT. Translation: CASSLAPPANTEAFF.

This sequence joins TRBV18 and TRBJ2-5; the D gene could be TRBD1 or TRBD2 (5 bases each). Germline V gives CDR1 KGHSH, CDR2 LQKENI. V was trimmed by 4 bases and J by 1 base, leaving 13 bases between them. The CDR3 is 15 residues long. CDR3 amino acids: CASSLGTSGQETQYF. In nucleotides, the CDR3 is TGTGCCAGCTCACTCGGGACCTCGGGCCAAGAGACCCAGTACTTC.

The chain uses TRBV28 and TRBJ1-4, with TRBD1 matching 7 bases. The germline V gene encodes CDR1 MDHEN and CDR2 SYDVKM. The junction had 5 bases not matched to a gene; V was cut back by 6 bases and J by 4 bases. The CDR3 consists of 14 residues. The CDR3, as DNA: TGTGCCAGCAGACCGGACAGGAATAATGAAAAACTGTTTTTT. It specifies CASRPDRNNEKLFF.

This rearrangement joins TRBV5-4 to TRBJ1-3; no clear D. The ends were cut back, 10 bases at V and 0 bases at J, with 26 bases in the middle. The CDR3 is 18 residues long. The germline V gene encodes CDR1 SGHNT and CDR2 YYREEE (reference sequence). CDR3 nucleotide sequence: TGTGCCGTATATTCCGGCCCTAAAGGTTCGCTCTCTGGAAACACCATATATTTT. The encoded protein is CAVYSGPKGSLSGNTIYF.

For the CDR3, the DNA is TGCGCCAGCAGCCTAAATCAGGGGTCGGTGGGTGGCTACACCTTC. The encoded protein is CASSLNQGSVGGYTF. The chain recombines TRBV4-3 with TRBJ1-2, with D possibly TRBD1 on 6 matching bases. The CDR3 contains 15 residues. The germline V gene encodes CDR1 LGHNA and CDR2 YSLEER. V was trimmed by 4 bases and J by 7 bases, leaving 19 bases between them.

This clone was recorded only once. The CDR3 coding sequence is TGTGCCAGCAGTGACGGGGGGTCCACTGAAGCTTTCTTT. Translating gives CASSDGGSTEAFF. The chain links TRBV6-4 to TRBJ1-1; possible D gene TRBD1, 5 bases. The V and J ends lost 2 bases and 4 bases respectively, with 8 bases between them. The germline gives CDR1 MRHNA, CDR2 SNTAGT. The CDR3 extends over 13 amino acids.